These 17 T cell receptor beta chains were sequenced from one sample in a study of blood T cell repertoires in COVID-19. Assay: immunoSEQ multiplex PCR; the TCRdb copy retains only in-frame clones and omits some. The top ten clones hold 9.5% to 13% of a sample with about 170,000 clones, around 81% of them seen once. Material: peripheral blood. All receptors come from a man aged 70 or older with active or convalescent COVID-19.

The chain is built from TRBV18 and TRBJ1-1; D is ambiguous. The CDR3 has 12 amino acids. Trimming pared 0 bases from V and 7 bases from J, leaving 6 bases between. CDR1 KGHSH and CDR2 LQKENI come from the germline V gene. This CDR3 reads CASSPPSGEAFF. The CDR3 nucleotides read TGTGCCAGCTCACCACCCAGTGGTGAAGCTTTCTTT.

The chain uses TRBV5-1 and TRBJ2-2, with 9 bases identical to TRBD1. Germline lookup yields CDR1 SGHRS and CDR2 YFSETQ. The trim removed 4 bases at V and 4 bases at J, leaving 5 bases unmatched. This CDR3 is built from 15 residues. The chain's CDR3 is CASSLTGGGTGELFF. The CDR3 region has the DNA TGCGCCAGCAGCCTGACAGGGGGTGGCACCGGGGAGCTGTTTTTT.

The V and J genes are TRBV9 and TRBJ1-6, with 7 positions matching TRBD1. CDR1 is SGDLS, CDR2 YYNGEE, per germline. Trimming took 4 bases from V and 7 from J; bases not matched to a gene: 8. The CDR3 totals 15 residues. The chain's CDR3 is CASSREGQPNSPLHF. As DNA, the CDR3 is TGTGCCAGCAGCCGGGAGGGACAGCCAAATTCACCCCTCCACTTT.

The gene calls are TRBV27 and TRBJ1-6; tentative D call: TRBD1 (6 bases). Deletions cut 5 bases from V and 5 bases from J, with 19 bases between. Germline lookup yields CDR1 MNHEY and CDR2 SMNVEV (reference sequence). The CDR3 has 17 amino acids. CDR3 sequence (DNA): TGTGCCAGCAGTGGGCTCAGGGGAAAGGGCGATAATTCACCCCTCCACTTT. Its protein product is CASSGLRGKGDNSPLHF.

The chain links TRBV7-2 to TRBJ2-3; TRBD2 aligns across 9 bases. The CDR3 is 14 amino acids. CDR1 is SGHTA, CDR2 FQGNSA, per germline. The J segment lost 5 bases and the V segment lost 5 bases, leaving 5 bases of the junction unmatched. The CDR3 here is CASSKASGEDTQYF. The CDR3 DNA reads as TGTGCCAGCAGCAAAGCTAGCGGGGAAGATACGCAGTATTTT.

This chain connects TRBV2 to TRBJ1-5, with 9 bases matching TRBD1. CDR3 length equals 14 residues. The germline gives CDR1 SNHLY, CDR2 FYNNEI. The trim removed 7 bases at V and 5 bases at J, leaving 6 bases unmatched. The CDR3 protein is CASTVQGADQPQHF. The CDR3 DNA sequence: TGTGCCAGCACTGTACAGGGGGCCGATCAGCCCCAGCATTTT.

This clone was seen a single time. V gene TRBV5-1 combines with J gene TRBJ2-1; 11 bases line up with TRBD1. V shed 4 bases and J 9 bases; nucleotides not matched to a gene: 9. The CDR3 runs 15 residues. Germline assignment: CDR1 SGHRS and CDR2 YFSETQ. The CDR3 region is CASSPGQGAEGEQFF. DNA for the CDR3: TGCGCCAGCAGCCCAGGACAGGGGGCTGAGGGTGAGCAGTTCTTC.

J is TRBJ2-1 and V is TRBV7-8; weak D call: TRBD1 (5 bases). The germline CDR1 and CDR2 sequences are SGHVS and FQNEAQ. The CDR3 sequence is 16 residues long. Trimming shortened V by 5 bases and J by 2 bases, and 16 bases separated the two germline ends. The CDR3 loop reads CASSNTRAGPYNEQFF. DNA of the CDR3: TGTGCCAGCAGCAACACCCGCGCAGGGCCCTACAATGAGCAGTTCTTC.

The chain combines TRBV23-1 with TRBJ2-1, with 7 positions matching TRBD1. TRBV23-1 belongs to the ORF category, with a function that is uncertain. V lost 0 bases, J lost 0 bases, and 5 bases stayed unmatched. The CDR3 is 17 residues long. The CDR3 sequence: CASSQSTSGGSYNEQFF. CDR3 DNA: TGCGCCAGCAGTCAATCGACCTCAGGGGGCTCCTACAATGAGCAGTTCTTC.

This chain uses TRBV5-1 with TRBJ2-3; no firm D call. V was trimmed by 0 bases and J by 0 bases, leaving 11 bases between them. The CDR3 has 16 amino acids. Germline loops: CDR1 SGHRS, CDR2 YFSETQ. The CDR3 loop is CASSLGDLPSTDTQYF. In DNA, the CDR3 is TGCGCCAGCAGCTTGGGTGACTTGCCTAGCACAGATACGCAGTATTTT.

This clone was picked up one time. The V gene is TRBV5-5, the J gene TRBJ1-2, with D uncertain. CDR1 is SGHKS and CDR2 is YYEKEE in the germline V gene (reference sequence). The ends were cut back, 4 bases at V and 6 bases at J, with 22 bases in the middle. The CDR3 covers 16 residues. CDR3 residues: CASSRIGPPRMDGYTF. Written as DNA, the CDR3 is TGTGCCAGCAGCCGTATTGGCCCTCCCAGGATGGATGGCTACACCTTC.

CDR3 region: CASSQLGYNEQFF. In DNA form, the CDR3 reads TGTGCCAGCAGCCAGCTCGGGTACAATGAGCAGTTCTTC. V and J are TRBV27 and TRBJ2-1; D unresolved. The CDR3 is 13 amino acids. V was trimmed by 6 bases and J by 4 bases, leaving 10 bases between them. The V gene's germline CDR1 is MNHEY and CDR2 SMNVEV (reference sequence).

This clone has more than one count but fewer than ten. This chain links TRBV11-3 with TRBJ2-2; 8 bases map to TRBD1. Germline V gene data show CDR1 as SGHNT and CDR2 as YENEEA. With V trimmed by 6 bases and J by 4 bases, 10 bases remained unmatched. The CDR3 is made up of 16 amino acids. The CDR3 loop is CASSSAGGRSTGELFF. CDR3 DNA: TGTGCCAGCAGTTCCGCAGGGGGCCGCTCCACCGGGGAGCTGTTTTTT.

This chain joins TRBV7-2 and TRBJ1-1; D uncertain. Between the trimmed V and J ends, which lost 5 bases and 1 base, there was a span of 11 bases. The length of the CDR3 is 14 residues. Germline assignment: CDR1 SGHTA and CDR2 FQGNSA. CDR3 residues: CASSPQVRNTEAFF. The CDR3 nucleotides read TGTGCCAGCAGCCCCCAGGTGAGGAACACTGAAGCTTTCTTT.

CDR3 residues: CASSLQGLGNEQFF. DNA of the CDR3: TGTGCCAGCAGTTTACAGGGGTTAGGCAATGAGCAGTTCTTC. J is TRBJ2-1 and V is TRBV27; tentatively, D is TRBD1 (6 bases). Looked up from germline, CDR1 is MNHEY and CDR2 is SMNVEV (reference sequence). Trimming removed 2 bases at V and 6 bases at J, with 11 bases between. CDR3 length: 14 amino acids.

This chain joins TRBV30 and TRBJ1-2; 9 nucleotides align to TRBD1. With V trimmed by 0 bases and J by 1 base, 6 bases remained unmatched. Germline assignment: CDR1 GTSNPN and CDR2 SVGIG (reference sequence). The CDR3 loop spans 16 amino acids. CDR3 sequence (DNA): TGTGCCTGGAGTGTAGGGGGACAGGGTGATAACTATGGCTACACCTTC. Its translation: CAWSVGGQGDNYGYTF.

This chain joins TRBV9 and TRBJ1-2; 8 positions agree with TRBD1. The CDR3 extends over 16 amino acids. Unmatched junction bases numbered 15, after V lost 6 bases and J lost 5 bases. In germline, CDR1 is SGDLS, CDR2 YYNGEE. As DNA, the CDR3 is TGTGCCAGCACCAGACAGGGGTCCGGTGATTGGTATGGCTACACCTTC. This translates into CASTRQGSGDWYGYTF. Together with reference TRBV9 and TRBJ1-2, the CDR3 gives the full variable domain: DSGVTQTPKHLITATGQRVTLRCSPRSGDLSVYWYQQSLDQGLQFLIQYYNGEERAKGNILERFSAQQFPDLHSELNLSSLELGDSALYFCASTRQGSGDWYGYTFGSGTRLTVV.